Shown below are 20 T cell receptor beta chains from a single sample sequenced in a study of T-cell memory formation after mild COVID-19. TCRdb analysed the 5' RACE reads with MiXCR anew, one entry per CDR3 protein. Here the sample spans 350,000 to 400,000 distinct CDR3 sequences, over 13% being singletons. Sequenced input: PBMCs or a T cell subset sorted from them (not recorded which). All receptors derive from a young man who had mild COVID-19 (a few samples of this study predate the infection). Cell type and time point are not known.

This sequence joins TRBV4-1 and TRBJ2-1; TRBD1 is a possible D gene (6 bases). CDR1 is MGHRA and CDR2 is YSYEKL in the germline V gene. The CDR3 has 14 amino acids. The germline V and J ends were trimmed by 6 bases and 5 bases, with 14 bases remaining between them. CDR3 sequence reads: CASRFRRDNNEQFF. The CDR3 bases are TGCGCCAGCAGATTCCGCCGGGACAACAATGAGCAGTTCTTC.

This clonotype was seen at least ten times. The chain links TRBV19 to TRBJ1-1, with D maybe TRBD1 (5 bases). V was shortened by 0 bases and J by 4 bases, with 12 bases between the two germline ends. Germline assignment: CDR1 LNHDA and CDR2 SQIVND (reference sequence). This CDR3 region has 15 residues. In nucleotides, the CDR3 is TGTGCCAGTAGTATAGATACAGGAGGCCCCACTGAAGCTTTCTTT. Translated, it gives CASSIDTGGPTEAFF.

CDR3 bases: TGCAGTGCTCCACGACAGGGCGAAGAGACCCAGTACTTC. The encoded protein is CSAPRQGEETQYF. This sequence joins TRBV20-1 and TRBJ2-5, with 7 positions matching TRBD1. Germline V CDR1 and CDR2: DFQATT, SNEGSKA (reference sequence). V trimming: 5 bases; J trimming: 3 bases; junction bases outside the gene matches: 6. This CDR3 spans 13 amino acids.

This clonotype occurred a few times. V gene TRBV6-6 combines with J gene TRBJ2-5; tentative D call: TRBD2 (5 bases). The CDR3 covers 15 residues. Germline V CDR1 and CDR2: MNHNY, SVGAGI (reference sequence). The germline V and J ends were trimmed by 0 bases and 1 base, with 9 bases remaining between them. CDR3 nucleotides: TGTGCCAGCAGTTACTCGTTCGGGATCCAAGAGACCCAGTACTTC. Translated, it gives CASSYSFGIQETQYF.

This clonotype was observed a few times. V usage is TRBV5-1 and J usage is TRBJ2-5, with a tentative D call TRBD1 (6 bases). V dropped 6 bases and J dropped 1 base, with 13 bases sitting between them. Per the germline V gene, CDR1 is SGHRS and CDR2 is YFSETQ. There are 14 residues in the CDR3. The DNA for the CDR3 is TGCGCCAGCAAGGTGCTGGGGGCCCAAGAGACCCAGTACTTC. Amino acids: CASKVLGAQETQYF.

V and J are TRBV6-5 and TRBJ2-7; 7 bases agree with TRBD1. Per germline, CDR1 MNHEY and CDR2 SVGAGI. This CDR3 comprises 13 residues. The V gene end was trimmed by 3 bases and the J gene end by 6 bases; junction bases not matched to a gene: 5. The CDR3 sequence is CASSYQGEAEQYF. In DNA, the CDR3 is TGTGCCAGCAGTTATCAGGGGGAAGCCGAGCAGTACTTC.

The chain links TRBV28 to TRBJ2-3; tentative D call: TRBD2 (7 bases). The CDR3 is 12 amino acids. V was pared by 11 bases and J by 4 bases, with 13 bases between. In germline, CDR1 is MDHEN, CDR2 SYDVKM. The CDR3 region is CAGGGFSDTQYF. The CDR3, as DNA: TGTGCCGGCGGGGGCTTCTCAGATACGCAGTATTTT. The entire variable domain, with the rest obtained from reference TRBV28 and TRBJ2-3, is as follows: DVKVTQSSRYLVKRTGEKVFLECVQDMDHENMFWYRQDPGLGLRLIYFSYDVKMKEKGDIPEGYSVSREKKERFSLILESASTNQTSMYLCAGGGFSDTQYFGPGTRLTVL.

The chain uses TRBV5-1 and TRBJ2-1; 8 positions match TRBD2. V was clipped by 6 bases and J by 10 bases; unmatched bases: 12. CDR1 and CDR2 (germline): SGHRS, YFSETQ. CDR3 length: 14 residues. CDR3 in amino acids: CASNDPAGEREQFF. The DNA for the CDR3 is TGCGCCAGCAACGATCCAGCGGGGGAAAGGGAGCAGTTCTTC.

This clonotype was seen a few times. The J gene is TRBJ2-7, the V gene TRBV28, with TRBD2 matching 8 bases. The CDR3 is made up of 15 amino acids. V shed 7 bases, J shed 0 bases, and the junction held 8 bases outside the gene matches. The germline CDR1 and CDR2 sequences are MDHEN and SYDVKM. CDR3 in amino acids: CASTPGGGSSYEQYV. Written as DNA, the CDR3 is TGTGCCAGCACCCCGGGAGGGGGAAGCTCCTACGAGCAGTACGTC.

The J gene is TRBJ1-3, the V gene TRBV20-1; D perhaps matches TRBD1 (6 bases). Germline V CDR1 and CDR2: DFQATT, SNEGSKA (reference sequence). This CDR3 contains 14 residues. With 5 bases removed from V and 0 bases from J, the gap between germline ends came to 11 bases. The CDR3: CSARGQRSGNTIYF. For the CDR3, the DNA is TGCAGTGCTCGCGGACAGCGCTCTGGAAACACCATATATTTT.

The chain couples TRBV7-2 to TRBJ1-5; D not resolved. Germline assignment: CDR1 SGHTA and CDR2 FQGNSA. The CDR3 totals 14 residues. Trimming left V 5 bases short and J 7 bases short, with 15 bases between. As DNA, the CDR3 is TGTGCCAGCAGCCTCTTTGGGAGTCCCCAGCCCCAGCATTTT. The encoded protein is CASSLFGSPQPQHF.

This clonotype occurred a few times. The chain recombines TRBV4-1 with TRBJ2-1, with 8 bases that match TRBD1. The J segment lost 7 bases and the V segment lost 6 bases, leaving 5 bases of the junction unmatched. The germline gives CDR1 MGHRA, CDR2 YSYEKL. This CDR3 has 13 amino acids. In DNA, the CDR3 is TGCGCCAGCAGGCCAGGGACAGGTAATGAGCAGTTCTTC. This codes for CASRPGTGNEQFF.

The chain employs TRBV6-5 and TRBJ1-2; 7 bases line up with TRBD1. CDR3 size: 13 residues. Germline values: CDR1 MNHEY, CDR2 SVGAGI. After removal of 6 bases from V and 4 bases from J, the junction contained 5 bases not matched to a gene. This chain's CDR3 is CASSPDRAYGYTF. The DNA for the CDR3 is TGTGCCAGCAGCCCCGACAGGGCCTATGGCTACACCTTC.

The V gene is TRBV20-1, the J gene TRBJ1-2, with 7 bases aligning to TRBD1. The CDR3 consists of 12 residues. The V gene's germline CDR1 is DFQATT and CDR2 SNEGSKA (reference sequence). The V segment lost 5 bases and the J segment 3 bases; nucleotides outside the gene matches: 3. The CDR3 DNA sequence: TGCAGTGCTTCTCAGGGGGACTATGGCTACACCTTC. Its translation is CSASQGDYGYTF.

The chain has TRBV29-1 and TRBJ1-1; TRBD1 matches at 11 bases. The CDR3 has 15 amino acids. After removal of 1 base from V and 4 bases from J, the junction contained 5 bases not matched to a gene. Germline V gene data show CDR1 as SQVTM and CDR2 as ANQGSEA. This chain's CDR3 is CSVEAGTGGPTEAFF. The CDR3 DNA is TGCAGCGTTGAAGCCGGGACAGGGGGACCCACTGAAGCTTTCTTT.

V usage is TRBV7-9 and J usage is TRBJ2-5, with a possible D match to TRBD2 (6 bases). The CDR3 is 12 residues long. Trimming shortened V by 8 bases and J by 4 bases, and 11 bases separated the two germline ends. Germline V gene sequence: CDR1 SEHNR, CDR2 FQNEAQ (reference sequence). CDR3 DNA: TGTGCCAGCGGTCCGGGGGTAGAGACCCAGTACTTC. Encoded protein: CASGPGVETQYF.

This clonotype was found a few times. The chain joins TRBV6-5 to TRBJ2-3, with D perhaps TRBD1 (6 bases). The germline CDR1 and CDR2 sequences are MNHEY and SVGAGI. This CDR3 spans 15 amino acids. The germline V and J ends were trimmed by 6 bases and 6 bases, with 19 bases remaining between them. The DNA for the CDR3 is TGTGCCAGCAGCAGTGTGGGGGCCAGGTCCGATACGCAGTATTTT. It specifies CASSSVGARSDTQYF.

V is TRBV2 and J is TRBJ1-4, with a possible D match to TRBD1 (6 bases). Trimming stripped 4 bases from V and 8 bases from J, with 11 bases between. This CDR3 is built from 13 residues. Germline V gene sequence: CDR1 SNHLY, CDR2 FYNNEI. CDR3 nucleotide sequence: TGTGCCAGCAGTGGAGAGGGGGGCGAAAAACTGTTTTTT. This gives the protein CASSGEGGEKLFF.

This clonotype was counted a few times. The CDR3 region has the DNA TGTGCCAGCAGCTTGGGGGGGCTCGAGCAGTACGTC. It specifies CASSLGGLEQYV. The V and J genes are TRBV7-3 and TRBJ2-7, with D possibly matching TRBD2 (7 bases). The V gene lost 3 bases and the J gene lost 6 bases, with 9 bases spanning the gap. The CDR3 covers 12 residues. Germline CDR1 is SGHTA and CDR2 is FQGTGA.

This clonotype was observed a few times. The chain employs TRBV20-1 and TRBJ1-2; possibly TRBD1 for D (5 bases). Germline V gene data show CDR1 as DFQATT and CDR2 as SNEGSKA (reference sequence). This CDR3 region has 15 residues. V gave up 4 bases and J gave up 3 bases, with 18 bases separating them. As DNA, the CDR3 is TGCAGTGCTACCAAGGACCTAGGGGCCTACTATGGCTACACCTTC. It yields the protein CSATKDLGAYYGYTF.